The rows below give T cell receptor beta chains drawn from one sample of a study of blood T cell repertoires in COVID-19. Repertoires were generated with immunoSEQ multiplex PCR, while TCRdb's copy carries only in-frame clones and drops some. In the table there are 210,000 or so clones, 84% of which are singletons. The sample taken for sequencing was peripheral blood. These receptor sequences come from a human donor in a cohort sampled during active COVID-19. Both conserved end residues are part of each CDR3. D genes are given only for firm matches. The size of a clone is reported for some rows only, either as once, few or many, or as a class for expanded clones.

J	V	size	D	DNA	CDR3
TRBJ2-6	TRBV7-2	.	.	TGTGCCAGCAGCCTCGATAGCTCTGGGGCCAACGTCCTGACTTTC	CASSLDSSGANVLTF
TRBJ2-7	TRBV28	.	TRBD2	TGTGCCAGCAGTACTAGCGGTCTCAATTCTGAGCAGTACTTC	CASSTSGLNSEQYF
TRBJ2-5	TRBV6-5	.	TRBD1	TGTGCCAGCATTCTTGACAGGGGTCATCCATACTTC	CASILDRGHPYF
TRBJ2-1	TRBV2	.	.	TGTGCCAGCGGGGGCAGCTCCTACAATGAGCAGTTCTTC	CASGGSSYNEQFF
TRBJ2-7	TRBV5-1	once	.	TGCGCCAGCACTCTAGAGGGCTCCTACGAGCAGTACTTC	CASTLEGSYEQYF
TRBJ2-1	TRBV19	.	.	TGTGCCAGTAGTAAAGAGGTAGACTCCTACAATGAGCAGTTCTTC	CASSKEVDSYNEQFF
TRBJ2-1	TRBV5-6	.	TRBD2	TGTGCCAGCAGCTTAGATGCACTAGCGGCTGTGAATGAGCAGTTCTTC	CASSLDALAAVNEQFF
TRBJ2-2	TRBV6-5	few	.	TGTGCCAGCGCGATCCGGACTGGTAGTACCGGGGAGCTGTTTTTT	CASAIRTGSTGELFF
TRBJ2-7	TRBV27	.	TRBD1	TGTGCCAGCAGTTTGACAGGGGTTCCCCACGAGCAGTACTTC	CASSLTGVPHEQYF
TRBJ2-5	TRBV19	.	TRBD2	TGTGCCAGTAGTAGCGGGGGGCTAGGGGAGACCCAGTACTTC	CASSSGGLGETQYF
TRBJ2-1	TRBV5-1	.	.	TGCGCCAGCAGCTTGGCGCCCGGGAGCTACAATGAGCAGTTCTTC	CASSLAPGSYNEQFF
TRBJ2-3	TRBV5-6	.	.	TGTGCCAGCAGCTCCGCGGGTACGCAGTATTTT	CASSSAGTQYF
TRBJ2-2	TRBV7-3	.	.	TGTGCCAGCAGCTTAGGGCACCATAACACCGGGGAGCTGTTTTTT	CASSLGHHNTGELFF
TRBJ2-1	TRBV21-1	.	.	TGTGCCAGCAGCTTAGCGGGGCAAGACAATGAGCAGTTCTTC	CASSLAGQDNEQFF